This TCR beta chain was recovered during a study of T cells of healthy individuals. TCRdb re-called the 5' RACE reads through MiXCR, storing one row per CDR3 protein. The sample has 60,000 to 75,000 distinct CDR3 sequences, 15% to 20% seen once. CDR1 and CDR2 from the germline V gene are DFQATT and SNEGSKA (reference sequence). The ends were cut back, 4 bases at V and 2 bases at J, with 17 bases in the middle. The CDR3 loop spans 15 amino acids. The source of this sequence is a human donor in good health. The chain has TRBV20-1 and TRBJ1-2; D call uncertain. CDR3 nucleotide sequence: TGCAGTGCTACAAGGCCCGGCGGAAGGAACTATGGCTACACCTTC. Amino acid sequence: CSATRPGGRNYGYTF.